Shown below are 15 T cell receptor beta chains from a single sample sequenced in a study of blood T cell repertoires in COVID-19. The data were produced by immunoSEQ multiplex PCR, yet TCRdb's version contains in-frame clones alone and is incomplete. The table includes around 170,000 clones, around four fifths detected once. The specimen sequenced was peripheral blood. These receptors all come from a man aged 30 to 45 with active or convalescent COVID-19.

The chain joins TRBV19 to TRBJ1-5; TRBD1 might be the D (5 bases). V was clipped by 5 bases and J by 2 bases, with 19 bases between them. Germline CDR1 and CDR2: LNHDA and SQIVND (reference sequence). The CDR3 has 17 residues. CDR3 loop: CASSPRDSRGGNQPQHF. The CDR3, as DNA: TGTGCCAGTAGTCCCCGGGACTCCCGGGGAGGCAATCAGCCCCAGCATTTT. The full variable domain, rest sourced from reference TRBV19 and TRBJ1-5, is DGGITQSPKYLFRKEGQNVTLSCEQNLNHDAMYWYRQDPGQGLRLIYYSQIVNDFQKGDIAEGYSVSREKKESFPLTVTSAQKNPTAFYLCASSPRDSRGGNQPQHFGDGTRLSIL.

The chain couples TRBV19 to TRBJ2-2, with D uncertain. Trimming took 6 bases from V and 8 from J, leaving 7 bases between them. In germline, CDR1 is LNHDA, CDR2 SQIVND (reference sequence). The CDR3 spans 11 residues. Here the CDR3 DNA reads TGTGCCAGTAGGGTCGGTGGGGAGCTGTTTTTT. Translating it yields CASRVGGELFF. The entire variable domain, with the rest obtained from reference TRBV19 and TRBJ2-2, is as follows: DGGITQSPKYLFRKEGQNVTLSCEQNLNHDAMYWYRQDPGQGLRLIYYSQIVNDFQKGDIAEGYSVSREKKESFPLTVTSAQKNPTAFYLCASRVGGELFFGEGSRLTVL.

The chain carries TRBV19 and TRBJ1-2; possible D gene TRBD1, 5 bases. CDR1 is LNHDA, CDR2 SQIVND, per germline (reference sequence). V lost 1 base, J lost 3 bases, and 18 bases lay in between. The CDR3 has 17 residues. The CDR3 nucleotides are TGTGCCAGTAGTATAGGAGCAGGGATGCGAGTAGACTATGGCTACACCTTC. Translation gives CASSIGAGMRVDYGYTF.

The V and J genes are TRBV10-2 and TRBJ1-5; D is perhaps TRBD1 (6 bases). The germline V gene encodes CDR1 WSHSY and CDR2 SAAADI. V was pared by 3 bases and J by 5 bases, with 11 bases between. The length of the CDR3 is 14 residues. CDR3: CASSENRVDQPQHF. Here the CDR3 DNA reads TGCGCCAGCAGTGAAAACAGGGTCGATCAGCCCCAGCATTTT.

The chain carries TRBV12-2 and TRBJ2-3; the table gives TRBD1 as D, unverified against the DNA. TRBV12-2 is designated a pseudogene. The CDR3 is 16 amino acids. CDR3 nucleotide sequence: TGTGCAAGTCGCTTGCCATCACAGGGGTTGGCAGATACGCAGTATTTT. The encoded protein is CASRLPSQGLADTQYF.

The chain joins TRBV7-8 to TRBJ1-6; 10 nucleotides align to TRBD1. Germline V gene sequence: CDR1 SGHVS, CDR2 FQNEAQ. V dropped 4 bases and J dropped 9; count of bases not matched to a gene: 9. This CDR3 region has 16 residues. The CDR3 bases are TGTGCCAGCAGCTCGCGGGGACAGGGGAACAGTTCACCCCTCCACTTT. Encoded protein: CASSSRGQGNSSPLHF. The complete variable domain, with remaining parts taken from reference TRBV7-8 and TRBJ1-6, reads GAGVSQSPRYKVAKRGQDVALRCDPISGHVSLFWYQQALGQGPEFLTYFQNEAQLDKSGLPSDRFFAERPEGSVSTLKIQRTQQEDSAVYLCASSSRGQGNSSPLHFGNGTRLTVT.

The gene calls are TRBV10-3 and TRBJ2-7; 8 bases are a match to TRBD1. The trim removed 4 bases at V and 5 bases at J, leaving 4 bases unmatched. CDR1 and CDR2 from the germline V gene are ENHRY and SYGVKD. The CDR3 sequence is 13 residues long. CDR3 coding DNA: TGTGCCATCAGTGGGCAGGGGGCGAACGAGCAGTACTTC. It translates to CAISGQGANEQYF.

This clone occurred once. This chain uses TRBV9 with TRBJ2-5; D is possibly TRBD2 (7 bases). This CDR3 has 14 residues. The V gene lost 3 bases and the J gene lost 5 bases, with 14 bases spanning the gap. Looked up from germline, CDR1 is SGDLS and CDR2 is YYNGEE. CDR3 sequence: CASSGAGATETQYF. For the CDR3, the DNA is TGTGCCAGCAGCGGGGCGGGGGCCACCGAGACCCAGTACTTC.

The rearrangement links TRBV14 to TRBJ2-2; 9 bases are shared with TRBD1. Germline CDR1 SGHDN, CDR2 FVKESK. V trimming: 10 bases; J trimming: 4 bases; junction bases outside the gene matches: 7. The CDR3 runs to 14 residues. The CDR3 nucleotides read TGTGCCACTACCGGGACAGGGTTCACCGGGGAGCTGTTTTTT. It encodes CATTGTGFTGELFF.

The chain has TRBV7-8 and TRBJ2-7; D possibly corresponds to TRBD1 (6 bases). Germline loops: CDR1 SGHVS, CDR2 FQNEAQ. CDR3 length equals 14 residues. The V gene lost 5 bases and the J gene lost 6 bases, with 17 bases spanning the gap. For the CDR3, the DNA is TGTGCCAGCAGCCTAGGGACAACGCTGGCCGAGCAGTACGTC. This encodes CASSLGTTLAEQYV.

This clone has only one observation. CDR3 nucleotide sequence: TGTGCCAGCAGCTTAGGGCGTTTCGTCCTCGGGGATACGCAGTATTTT. Translated: CASSLGRFVLGDTQYF. The V and J genes are TRBV7-2 and TRBJ2-3; no reliable D call. Trimming pared 1 base from V and 6 bases from J, leaving 17 bases between. CDR3 length equals 16 residues. Germline-derived CDR1 and CDR2 are SGHTA and FQGNSA.

The rearrangement uses TRBV9 and TRBJ1-1; possible D gene TRBD1, 6 bases. This CDR3 is built from 14 residues. The ends were cut back, 3 bases at V and 8 bases at J, with 17 bases in the middle. Germline V gene data show CDR1 as SGDLS and CDR2 as YYNGEE. For the CDR3, the DNA is TGTGCCAGCAGCGCCTTGGACAGCTCGTCAGAAGCTTTCTTT. Translated, it gives CASSALDSSSEAFF.

The V gene is TRBV10-3, the J gene TRBJ2-1, with D possibly matching TRBD2 (6 bases). The V and J ends lost 7 bases and 2 bases respectively, with 9 bases between them. CDR1 ENHRY and CDR2 SYGVKD come from the germline V gene. The CDR3 loop spans 13 amino acids. The CDR3 nucleotides are TGTGCCATCACCCAGCGGGCCTACAATGAGCAGTTCTTC. Translation: CAITQRAYNEQFF.

This chain joins TRBV10-3 and TRBJ2-1; 15 bases line up with TRBD2. From germline, CDR1 is ENHRY and CDR2 SYGVKD. The CDR3 runs 18 residues. V shed 7 bases, J shed 0 bases, and the junction held 7 bases outside the gene matches. CDR3 in amino acids: CAIKGTSGRFSSYNEQFF. The CDR3 DNA reads as TGTGCCATCAAGGGGACTAGCGGGAGGTTTAGCTCCTACAATGAGCAGTTCTTC.

The chain uses TRBV6-5 and TRBJ2-7; D perhaps matches TRBD2 (5 bases). CDR3 size: 13 residues. The V gene lost 4 bases and the J gene lost 3 bases, with 10 bases spanning the gap. Germline V gives CDR1 MNHEY, CDR2 SVGAGI. CDR3 sequence reads: CASSLSAGYEQYV. CDR3 DNA sequence: TGTGCCAGCAGTTTAAGCGCGGGCTACGAGCAGTACGTC.